The entry below gives a single TCR beta chain sequence along with its context. The CDR3 is 15 residues long. The junction had 9 bases not matched to a gene; V was cut back by 5 bases and J by 3 bases. The germline V gene encodes CDR1 SEHNR and CDR2 FQNEAQ (reference sequence). The sample belongs to a study of T cells after posttransplantation cyclophosphamide. TCRdb's copy holds only in-frame clones and misses some; the assay was immunoSEQ multiplex PCR. This sample has tens of thousands of clones, with roughly 86% found just once. Sequenced material: PBMCs. The TCR was taken from a man under 40 with a blood cancer, CMV-positive, and with a related stem cell donor. This chain links TRBV7-9 with TRBJ2-7, with 8 nucleotides matching TRBD2. CDR3 bases: TGTGCCAGCAGCGTCAGCGGGAGTATGCTCTACGAGCAGTACTTC. Translation: CASSVSGSMLYEQYF.